The source of this T cell receptor beta chain is a study of shared clonotypes between healthy human individuals. As for the study in general: The study enrolled a couple of women and a few men aged 18 to 49. Each donor contributed plates that comprised three CD4 naive, three CD4 memory, two CD8 naive and one CD8 memory. Study-wide findings and caveats: Clonotypes not shared had lower generation probabilities than those common to all four donors.

This clone was recorded a few times. The antigen is not known. All donors were Caucasian adults living in Nashville, Tennessee. Looked up from germline, CDR1 is MNHEY and CDR2 is SVGAGI. The CDR3 is 16 amino acids. The germline V and J ends were trimmed by 4 bases and 0 bases, with 14 bases remaining between them. The data were produced by immunoSEQ multiplex PCR, yet TCRdb's version contains in-frame clones alone and is incomplete. The sample includes around 340,000 clones, 73% of them seen just once. Material: memory CD4+ T cells sorted from blood. Subset in this sample: CD45RA-negative fraction. The source is a man aged 30 to 45 in good health. The chain links TRBV6-5 to TRBJ2-3; perhaps D is TRBD1 or TRBD2 (5 bases each). Here the CDR3 DNA reads TGTGCCAGCAGTTGGTCAGGGACGACTAGCACAGATACGCAGTATTTT. The encoded protein is CASSWSGTTSTDTQYF.